These T cell receptor beta chains were read from a single sample in a study of T cells in Graves' hyperthyroidism and ophthalmopathy. Each CDR3 protein gets one entry after TCRdb re-called the multiplex PCR reads with MiXCR. The sample carries 300,000 to 500,000 distinct CDR3 sequences, over 12% recorded once. The sample comprised blood. These receptors all stem from a man in his forties or fifties with Graves' ophthalmopathy. CDR3s include the opening cysteine and the closing phenylalanine or tryptophan. The order of the fields is V gene, D gene, clone size, J gene, CDR3 DNA, CDR3 protein. The D gene is left open where the match is weak. Only part of the rows carry a size: once, few, many, or a class if the clone is expanded.

>TRBV15|NA|NA|TRBJ1-2
TGTGCCACCAGCGGTAGGGGGAACTATGGCTACACCTTC
CATSGRGNYGYTF
>TRBV3-1|NA|many|TRBJ1-5
TGTGCCAGCAGCTACGGACAAATCAATCAGCCCCAGCATTTT
CASSYGQINQPQHF
>TRBV14|NA|many|TRBJ2-7
TGTGCCAGCAGCCGCTCAGGGCTACGGCACTACGAGCAGTACTTC
CASSRSGLRHYEQYF
>TRBV13|TRBD1|many|TRBJ1-5
TGTGCCAGCAGCTTAGGCAGGGGGGTGGCCAATCAGCCCCAGCATTTT
CASSLGRGVANQPQHF
>TRBV20-1|TRBD2|few|TRBJ2-3
TGCAGTGCTAGAGATTTGCGGGGGATCGGGTTGACAGATACGCAGTATTTT
CSARDLRGIGLTDTQYF
>TRBV30|NA|many|TRBJ2-3
TGTGCCTGGAGTGTAACGGCTCACACAGATACGCAGTATTTT
CAWSVTAHTDTQYF
>TRBV7-9|NA|many|TRBJ1-1
TGTGCCAGCAGCTTAGACGGGGCCTCTAAAAGGGAAGCTTTCTTT
CASSLDGASKREAFF
>TRBV13|NA|NA|TRBJ1-1
TGTGCCAGCACGGAGGGGATGAACACTGAAGCTTTCTTT
CASTEGMNTEAFF
>TRBV2|TRBD2|many|TRBJ2-1
TGTGCCAGCGCCCCGAGCGGGAGGGCCGAGGGTGAGCAGTTCTTC
CASAPSGRAEGEQFF
>TRBV3-1|NA|many|TRBJ2-3
TGTGCCAGCAGCCTAAGGGGGAGAGATACGCAGTATTTT
CASSLRGRDTQYF
>TRBV5-1|NA|many|TRBJ1-4
TGCGCCAGCAGCTTGGATCCCGCGACTAATGAAAAACTGTTTTTT
CASSLDPATNEKLFF
>TRBV19|NA|many|TRBJ1-1
TGTGCCAGTAGTATAGGTGTAGTCGGAAACACTGAAGCTTTCTTT
CASSIGVVGNTEAFF
>TRBV2|NA|many|TRBJ2-2
TGTGCCAGCAGTTTTACAGACTTGGGAACCGGGGAGCTGTTTTTT
CASSFTDLGTGELFF
>TRBV11-2|NA|many|TRBJ1-1
TGTGCCAGCAGCCCCGGCTTGGGGGGTGAAGCTTTCTTT
CASSPGLGGEAFF
>TRBV11-3|NA|NA|TRBJ2-3
TGTGCCAGCAGCTTAGGTCCGGGGTCCGCGCAACGTGATACGCAGTATTTT
CASSLGPGSAQRDTQYF
>TRBV20-1|TRBD1|many|TRBJ2-5
TGCAGTGCTCGGGACAGGGAGACCCAGTACTTC
CSARDRETQYF
>TRBV30|NA|many|TRBJ1-2
TGTGCCTGGGCTCACCCCCACACTTATGGCTACACCTTC
CAWAHPHTYGYTF
>TRBV10-3|TRBD1|NA|TRBJ1-5
TGTGCCATCGCCGGACAGGGGGCTGATCAGCCCCAGCATTTT
CAIAGQGADQPQHF
>TRBV2|TRBD1|many|TRBJ1-4
TGTGCCAGCAGTGGAGGTCAGGGGGCGCTTCTTAATGAAAAACTGTTTTTT
CASSGGQGALLNEKLFF
>TRBV6-1|NA|many|TRBJ1-2
TGTGCCACCACGGACCGAACCAACTATGGCTACACCTTC
CATTDRTNYGYTF
>TRBV6-6|TRBD1|few|TRBJ2-3
TGTGCCAGCAGTTACTCTCTCACCGATCCCTTCAGGGGGCAGTGGGAGGCAGATACGCAGTATTTT
CASSYSLTDPFRGQWEADTQYF
>TRBV6-1|TRBD2|many|TRBJ2-4
TGTGCCAGCACAGCGGGAGGGCCGGGAAACATTCAGTACTTC
CASTAGGPGNIQYF
>TRBV19|NA|few|TRBJ2-2
TGTGCCAGTAGTAGGGCGACGGGTACCGGGGAGCTGTTTTTT
CASSRATGTGELFF
>TRBV18|TRBD1|NA|TRBJ2-3
TGTGCCAGCTCACTAAACCCCGGGACAGGGGCCACAGATACGCAGTATTTT
CASSLNPGTGATDTQYF
>TRBV11-3|NA|many|TRBJ2-3
TGTGCCAGCAGCTTAGGCCGGGGTTCAGATACGCAGTATTTT
CASSLGRGSDTQYF
>TRBV3-1|NA|many|TRBJ2-1
TGTGCCAGCAGCCCGCACCCTCAAAGTTACAATGAGCAGTTCTTC
CASSPHPQSYNEQFF
>TRBV7-3|TRBD2|NA|TRBJ2-5
TGTGCCAGCAGCCCGAACCTGACTAGCAGCCAAGGCGAAGAGACCCAGTACTTC
CASSPNLTSSQGEETQYF
>TRBV10-3|NA|many|TRBJ1-1
TGTGCCATCGGGAGGACAACGACGAACACTGAAGCTTTCTTT
CAIGRTTTNTEAFF
>TRBV5-1|NA|NA|TRBJ2-7
TGCGCCAGCAGCTTGGTTTTAGGCGAAGAGCAGTACTTC
CASSLVLGEEQYF
>TRBV7-8|TRBD2|NA|TRBJ2-1
TGTGCCAGCAGCTTGGCCCCGGGACTAGCGGCAGACAATGAGCAGTTCTTC
CASSLAPGLAADNEQFF
>TRBV2|NA|many|TRBJ2-5
TGTGCCAGCACAAGAGAGACCCAGTACTTC
CASTRETQYF
>TRBV20-1|TRBD1|many|TRBJ2-7
TGCAGTGCTCCCCCCGGGACAGGGGGCTCCGAGCAGTACTTC
CSAPPGTGGSEQYF
>TRBV11-3|TRBD1|many|TRBJ2-7
TGTGCCAGCAGCTTCCTCGGGACAGCATCCTACGAGCAGTACTTC
CASSFLGTASYEQYF
>TRBV9|NA|NA|TRBJ1-4
TGTGCCAGCAGCGTAGGGCAGGGCCTTAATGAAAAACTGTTTTTT
CASSVGQGLNEKLFF
>TRBV9|NA|NA|TRBJ1-3
TGTGCCAGCAGCGTAGACGAGACCAGGGTTGGTGGAAACACCATATATTTT
CASSVDETRVGGNTIYF
>TRBV2|TRBD2|many|TRBJ2-5
TGTGCCAGCAGTGAAACTAGCGGAAAAGGAGAGACCCAGTACTTC
CASSETSGKGETQYF
>TRBV20-1|TRBD1|NA|TRBJ2-2
TGCAGTGCTAGTAGGGGACAGGGACCCGGGGAGCTGTTTTTT
CSASRGQGPGELFF
>TRBV20-1|TRBD2|many|TRBJ2-2
TGCAGTGCCCGGCGGGGGAAAACGAACACCGGGGAGCTGTTTTTT
CSARRGKTNTGELFF
>TRBV11-2|NA|many|TRBJ2-5
TGTGCCAGCAGCGGGGGGACGGCACAAGAGACCCAGTACTTC
CASSGGTAQETQYF
>TRBV20-1|NA|many|TRBJ2-7
TGCAGTGCTAAGGACGCCTACGAGCAGTACTTC
CSAKDAYEQYF
>TRBV7-8|NA|many|TRBJ1-2
TGTGCCAGCAGCCTCCCTGGGTTGGGAGGCTACACCTTC
CASSLPGLGGYTF
>TRBV19|TRBD2|few|TRBJ2-3
TGTGCCAGTAGTAACCTAGCGGGAACAGATACGCAGTATTTT
CASSNLAGTDTQYF
>TRBV2|TRBD2|many|TRBJ2-7
TGTGCCAGCGGTGAACAGGGGATGGGACTAGCGGGAGTCGAACCCTACGAGCAGTACTTC
CASGEQGMGLAGVEPYEQYF
>TRBV5-8|TRBD1|few|TRBJ1-1
TGTGCCAGCAGCTTTGAGACAGGGGTTTTGACTGAAGCTTTCTTT
CASSFETGVLTEAFF
>TRBV20-1|NA|many|TRBJ2-7
TGCAGTGCTAGATTGGTCTACGAGCAGTACTTC
CSARLVYEQYF
>TRBV25-1|NA|few|TRBJ2-1
TGTGCCAGCCGGATTAGGGACCGGGCGGGGAGGAATGAGCAGTTCTTC
CASRIRDRAGRNEQFF
>TRBV2|TRBD2|few|TRBJ2-2
TGTGCCAGCAAAGTAGCGGGAGCAAGGAACACCGGGGAGCTGTTTTTT
CASKVAGARNTGELFF
>TRBV19|TRBD1|many|TRBJ2-7
TGTGCCAGTAGTGCCAACCGGGAGACAGGGGTCTCCTACGAGCAGTACTTC
CASSANRETGVSYEQYF